One sample yielded the 19 T cell receptor beta chains listed below, sequenced in a study of cytomegalovirus exposure and HLA in healthy donors. Measured with immunoSEQ multiplex PCR; TCRdb has only the in-frame clones, and not every one. Of tens of thousands of clones listed, about 87% are singletons. Sequencing used PBMCs. The receptors here all came from a woman aged 18-29 years in good health and CMV-seropositive.

This chain joins TRBV30 and TRBJ1-2; no clear D gene. The CDR3 covers 15 residues. CDR1 and CDR2 from the germline V gene are GTSNPN and SVGIG (reference sequence). Trimming cost V 1 base and J 4 bases, with 16 bases left between them. CDR3 nucleotides: TGTGCCTGGAGTGGGGAGGCTCCCGCCCTCTATGGCTACACCTTC. This gives the protein CAWSGEAPALYGYTF.

This chain connects TRBV2 to TRBJ2-1; 10 nucleotides match TRBD1. Germline-derived CDR1 and CDR2 are SNHLY and FYNNEI. This CDR3 has 15 residues. V lost 5 bases to trimming and J lost 5 bases; unmatched junction nucleotides: 6. The CDR3 is CASSQGQGNHNEQFF. The DNA of the CDR3 is TGTGCCAGCAGTCAGGGACAGGGGAATCACAATGAGCAGTTCTTC. The full variable domain, rest sourced from reference TRBV2 and TRBJ2-1, is EPEVTQTPSHQVTQMGQEVILRCVPISNHLYFYWYRQILGQKVEFLVSFYNNEISEKSEIFDDQFSVERPDGSNFTLKIRSTKLEDSAMYFCASSQGQGNHNEQFFGPGTRLTVL.

J is TRBJ1-2 and V is TRBV30; TRBD1 matches at 8 bases. The J segment lost 8 bases and the V segment lost 3 bases, leaving 14 bases of the junction unmatched. Germline lookup yields CDR1 GTSNPN and CDR2 SVGIG (reference sequence). The CDR3 length is 15 residues. CDR3 amino acids: CAWSLKGQGARGYTF. The CDR3 bases are TGTGCCTGGAGCTTAAAGGGGCAGGGGGCGCGGGGCTACACCTTC.

The chain carries TRBV19 and TRBJ2-7; the D gene is possibly TRBD1 (6 bases). This CDR3 is 13 amino acids long. V was shortened by 5 bases and J by 5 bases, with 13 bases between the two germline ends. Germline V gives CDR1 LNHDA, CDR2 SQIVND (reference sequence). The CDR3 loop reads CASSSGTLDEQYF. The CDR3 DNA is TGTGCCAGTAGTTCCGGGACACTCGACGAGCAGTACTTC.

The chain employs TRBV7-2 and TRBJ2-2; D not certain. Germline V gives CDR1 SGHTA, CDR2 FQGNSA. The CDR3 is 16 amino acids. V lost 2 bases to trimming and J lost 0 bases, with 10 bases between them. CDR3 loop: CASSLSRSANTGELFF. The DNA for the CDR3 is TGTGCCAGCAGCTTATCCCGGAGCGCGAACACCGGGGAGCTGTTTTTT.

V usage is TRBV5-1 and J usage is TRBJ2-5; tentative D call: TRBD1 (7 bases). Per the germline V gene, CDR1 is SGHRS and CDR2 is YFSETQ. The CDR3 loop spans 14 amino acids. V lost 4 bases, J lost 1 base, and 11 bases lay in between. CDR3 protein: CASSRRGLQETQYF. The CDR3 bases are TGCGCCAGCAGCCGGAGGGGGCTCCAAGAGACCCAGTACTTC. Filled out from reference TRBV5-1 and TRBJ2-5, the complete variable domain reads KAGVTQTPRYLIKTRGQQVTLSCSPISGHRSVSWYQQTPGQGLQFLFEYFSETQRNKGNFPGRFSGRQFSNSRSEMNVSTLELGDSALYLCASSRRGLQETQYFGPGTRLLVL.

The V call is TRBV25-1, the J call TRBJ1-2; 8 bases agree with TRBD1. The ends lost 6 bases at V and 3 bases at J; junction bases unmatched: 12. Germline lookup yields CDR1 MGHDK and CDR2 SYGVNS. The CDR3 contains 16 residues. The CDR3 loop reads CASSLPTGALDYGYTF. DNA for the CDR3: TGTGCCAGCAGCCTACCGACAGGGGCCCTAGACTATGGCTACACCTTC.

This clone was seen only once. V gene TRBV30 combines with J gene TRBJ1-2; D remains unclear. The CDR3 has 11 residues. Germline-derived CDR1 and CDR2 are GTSNPN and SVGIG (reference sequence). V was pared by 1 base and J by 2 bases, with 2 bases between. The CDR3 spells CAWSANYGYTF. The DNA for the CDR3 is TGTGCCTGGAGTGCAAACTATGGCTACACCTTC. The whole variable domain, remainder taken from reference TRBV30 and TRBJ1-2, is SQTIHQWPATLVQPVGSPLSLECTVEGTSNPNLYWYRQAAGRGLQLLFYSVGIGQISSEVPQNLSASRPQDRQFILSSKKLLLSDSGFYLCAWSANYGYTFGSGTRLTVV.

The V and J genes are TRBV28 and TRBJ2-5; possible D gene TRBD2, 5 bases. Germline V CDR1 and CDR2: MDHEN, SYDVKM. Deletions cut 2 bases from V and 7 bases from J, with 17 bases between. The CDR3 runs 15 residues. CDR3 sequence (DNA): TGTGCCAGCAGTTTAAAAGTCGGGCGGGCTGGGACCCAGTACTTC. It encodes CASSLKVGRAGTQYF. The full variable domain, its missing parts supplied by reference TRBV28 and TRBJ2-5, is DVKVTQSSRYLVKRTGEKVFLECVQDMDHENMFWYRQDPGLGLRLIYFSYDVKMKEKGDIPEGYSVSREKKERFSLILESASTNQTSMYLCASSLKVGRAGTQYFGPGTRLLVL.

This sequence joins TRBV7-8 and TRBJ2-7; 7 nucleotides agree with TRBD2. Germline V lookup: CDR1 SGHVS, CDR2 FQNEAQ. There are 15 residues in the CDR3. The trim removed 1 base at V and 4 bases at J, leaving 7 bases unmatched. The CDR3 nucleotides read TGTGCCAGCAGCTTAGTCCTAGCGGCTCCATACGAGCAGTACTTC. Its translation: CASSLVLAAPYEQYF.

The chain couples TRBV2 to TRBJ1-2; 9 bases agree with TRBD1. In germline, CDR1 is SNHLY, CDR2 FYNNEI. Germline trimming cut 8 bases from V and 4 bases from J; bases unmatched to any gene: 8. The CDR3 is made up of 14 amino acids. As DNA, the CDR3 is TGTGCCAGCGTTCCGGGACAGGGAGGCTATGGCTACACCTTC. It is translated as CASVPGQGGYGYTF.

The genes are TRBV6-1 and TRBJ1-1, with no clear D. Germline loops: CDR1 MNHNS, CDR2 SASEGT. The ends were cut back, 6 bases at V and 4 bases at J, with 15 bases in the middle. The length of the CDR3 is 14 residues. This CDR3 reads CASSLRPEGTEAFF. The CDR3 DNA reads TGTGCCAGCAGCCTCCGACCGGAGGGCACTGAAGCTTTCTTT.

The V and J genes are TRBV5-1 and TRBJ2-2; 13 bases fit TRBD2. CDR3 length: 17 amino acids. Losses at the gene ends were 3 bases for V and 5 bases for J; bases not matched to a gene: 7. The germline V gene has CDR1 SGHRS and CDR2 YFSETQ. The CDR3 DNA follows: TGCGCCAGCAGCTCCCCGGGACTAGCGGGAATTACCGGGGAGCTGTTTTTT. Its translation: CASSSPGLAGITGELFF.

In DNA form, the CDR3 reads TGTGCCAGCAGCTTTCTTTCCGCAGGGTCCTACGAGCAGTACTTC. Protein sequence: CASSFLSAGSYEQYF. This sequence joins TRBV11-2 and TRBJ2-7; D is possibly TRBD1 (5 bases). The CDR3 is 15 amino acids. Trimming pared 3 bases from V and 1 base from J, leaving 13 bases between. CDR1 and CDR2 (germline): SGHAT, FQNNGV.

DNA for the CDR3: TGTGCCAGCAGCAACAGGGGGTGGCAGCCCCAGCATTTT. This gives the protein CASSNRGWQPQHF. This sequence joins TRBV28 and TRBJ1-5; TRBD1 agrees at 8 bases. Per germline, CDR1 MDHEN and CDR2 SYDVKM. The CDR3 runs 13 residues. The V segment lost 6 bases and the J segment 7 bases; nucleotides outside the gene matches: 5.

V usage is TRBV13 and J usage is TRBJ1-6; 7 bases agree with TRBD1. The ends lost 4 bases at V and 6 bases at J; junction bases unmatched: 6. The germline gives CDR1 PRHDT, CDR2 FYEKMQ (reference sequence). The CDR3 extends over 15 amino acids. The CDR3 DNA is TGTGCCAGCAGCTCCAGACAGGGACCTAATTCACCCCTCCACTTT. It translates to CASSSRQGPNSPLHF.

The chain links TRBV7-8 to TRBJ1-1; the D gene is possibly TRBD1 (6 bases). Germline V CDR1 and CDR2: SGHVS, FQNEAQ. This CDR3 spans 14 amino acids. V lost 4 bases, J lost 6 bases, and 15 bases lay in between. CDR3 nucleotides: TGTGCCAGCAGCTCCTCACAGGGAGTTGCTGAAGCTTTCTTT. Protein product: CASSSSQGVAEAFF.

This chain uses TRBV6-1 with TRBJ2-1, with D unclear. Trimming took 5 bases from V and 8 from J, leaving 7 bases between them. Germline loops: CDR1 MNHNS, CDR2 SASEGT. The CDR3 is made up of 11 amino acids. The CDR3 loop reads CASSHIYEQFF. The CDR3 DNA follows: TGTGCCAGCAGTCACATTTATGAGCAGTTCTTC.

The J gene is TRBJ2-3, the V gene TRBV5-4; 7 bases map to TRBD1. CDR3 size: 15 residues. V was clipped by 1 base and J by 2 bases; unmatched bases: 4. Germline lookup yields CDR1 SGHNT and CDR2 YYREEE (reference sequence). The CDR3 DNA reads TGTGCCAGCAGCTTGTTAGGGGGCGTCACAGATACGCAGTATTTT. Its protein product is CASSLLGGVTDTQYF.